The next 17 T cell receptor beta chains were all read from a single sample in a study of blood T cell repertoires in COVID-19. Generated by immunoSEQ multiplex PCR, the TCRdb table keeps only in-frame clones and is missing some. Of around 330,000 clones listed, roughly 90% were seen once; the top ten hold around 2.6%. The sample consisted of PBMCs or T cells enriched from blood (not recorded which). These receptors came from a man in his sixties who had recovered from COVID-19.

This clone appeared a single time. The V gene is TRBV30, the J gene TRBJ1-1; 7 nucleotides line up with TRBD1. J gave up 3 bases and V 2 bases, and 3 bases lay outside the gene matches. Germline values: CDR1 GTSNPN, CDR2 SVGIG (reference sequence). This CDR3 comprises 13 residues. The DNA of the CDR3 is TGTGCCTGGAGTCAACAGGGGTACACTGAAGCTTTCTTT. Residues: CAWSQQGYTEAFF.

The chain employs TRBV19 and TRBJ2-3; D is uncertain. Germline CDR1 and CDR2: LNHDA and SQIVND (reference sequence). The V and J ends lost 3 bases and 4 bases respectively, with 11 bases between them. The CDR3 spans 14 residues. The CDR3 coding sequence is TGTGCCAGTAGTATTTGGGTAGCTGCAGATACGCAGTATTTT. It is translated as CASSIWVAADTQYF.

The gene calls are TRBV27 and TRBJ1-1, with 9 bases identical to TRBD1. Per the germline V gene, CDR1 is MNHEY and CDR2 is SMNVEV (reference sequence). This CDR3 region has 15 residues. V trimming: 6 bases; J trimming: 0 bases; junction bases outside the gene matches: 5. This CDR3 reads CASRGTGIMNTEAFF. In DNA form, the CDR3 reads TGTGCCAGCAGGGGGACAGGGATCATGAACACTGAAGCTTTCTTT.

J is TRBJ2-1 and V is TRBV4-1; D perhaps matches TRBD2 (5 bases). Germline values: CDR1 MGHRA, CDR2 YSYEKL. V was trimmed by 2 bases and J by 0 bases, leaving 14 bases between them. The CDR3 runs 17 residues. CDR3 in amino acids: CASSQHAGGLSYNEQFF. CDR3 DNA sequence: TGCGCCAGCAGCCAACACGCGGGCGGGCTCTCCTACAATGAGCAGTTCTTC.

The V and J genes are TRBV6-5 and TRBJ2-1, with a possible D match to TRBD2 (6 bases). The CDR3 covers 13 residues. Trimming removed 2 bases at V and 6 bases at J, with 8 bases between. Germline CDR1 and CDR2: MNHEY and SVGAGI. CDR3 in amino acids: CASSYTSRNEQFF. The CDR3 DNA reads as TGTGCCAGCAGTTACACTAGCCGCAATGAGCAGTTCTTC.

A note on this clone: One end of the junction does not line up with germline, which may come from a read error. The CDR3 region has the DNA TGTGCTAGCAGCTCGTCGGGACTAGCGATGGGGGAGCTGTTTTTT. This sequence encodes CASSSSGLAMGELFF. The chain uses TRBV7-7 and TRBJ2-2; 10 nucleotides match TRBD2. The germline V gene encodes CDR1 SSHAT and CDR2 FNYEAQ (reference sequence). This CDR3 is built from 15 residues.

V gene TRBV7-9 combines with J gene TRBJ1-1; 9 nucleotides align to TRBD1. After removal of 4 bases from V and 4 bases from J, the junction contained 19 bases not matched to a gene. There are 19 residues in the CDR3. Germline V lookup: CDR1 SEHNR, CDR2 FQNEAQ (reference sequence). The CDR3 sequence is CASSSEGTGTGYSSTEAFF. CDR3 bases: TGTGCCAGCAGCTCCGAAGGGACAGGGACGGGGTATTCGAGCACTGAAGCTTTCTTT.

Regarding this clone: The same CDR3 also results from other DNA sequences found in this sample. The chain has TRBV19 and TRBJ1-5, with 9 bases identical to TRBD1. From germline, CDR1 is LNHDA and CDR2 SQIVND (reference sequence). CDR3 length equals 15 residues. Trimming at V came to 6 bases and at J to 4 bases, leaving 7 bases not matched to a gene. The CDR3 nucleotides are TGTGCCAGTAGCCCCGACAGGGGGGGAAATCAGCCCCAGCATTTT. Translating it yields CASSPDRGGNQPQHF.

The CDR3 is CSGGEPNTEAFF. The CDR3 bases are TGCAGCGGGGGGGAGCCTAACACTGAAGCTTTCTTT. The chain carries TRBV29-1 and TRBJ1-1; the D gene is possibly TRBD1 (5 bases). Germline V lookup: CDR1 SQVTM, CDR2 ANQGSEA. Trimming stripped 7 bases from V and 2 bases from J, with 11 bases between. The CDR3 covers 12 residues.

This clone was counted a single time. The CDR3 DNA reads as TGTGCCAGCAGCACCCGGACAGACACTGAAGCTTTCTTT. This translates into CASSTRTDTEAFF. This chain connects TRBV9 to TRBJ1-1; D perhaps matches TRBD1 (6 bases). V was trimmed by 4 bases and J by 3 bases, leaving 10 bases between them. The CDR3 contains 13 residues. Germline CDR1 and CDR2: SGDLS and YYNGEE.

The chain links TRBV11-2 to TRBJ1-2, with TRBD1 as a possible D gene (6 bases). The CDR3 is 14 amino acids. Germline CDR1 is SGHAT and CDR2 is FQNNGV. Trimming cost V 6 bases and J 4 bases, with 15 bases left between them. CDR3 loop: CASRTLQGPYGYTF. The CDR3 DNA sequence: TGTGCCAGCAGGACCTTACAGGGCCCCTATGGCTACACCTTC.

CDR3 nucleotide sequence: TGTGCCAGCTCACCACAGGGGGTCCCGTTTACCGATGAGCAGTTCTTC. Its protein is CASSPQGVPFTDEQFF. The chain joins TRBV18 to TRBJ2-1, with a possible D match to TRBD1 (6 bases). The V end was cut by 1 base, the J end by 8 bases, with 18 bases between. This CDR3 is built from 16 residues. Germline V lookup: CDR1 KGHSH, CDR2 LQKENI.

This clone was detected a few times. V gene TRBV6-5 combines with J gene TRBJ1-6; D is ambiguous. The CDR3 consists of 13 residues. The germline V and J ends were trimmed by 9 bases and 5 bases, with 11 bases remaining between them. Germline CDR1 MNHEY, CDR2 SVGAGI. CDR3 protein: CASRTRDNSPLHF. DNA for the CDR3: TGTGCCAGTAGGACGAGGGATAATTCACCCCTCCACTTT.

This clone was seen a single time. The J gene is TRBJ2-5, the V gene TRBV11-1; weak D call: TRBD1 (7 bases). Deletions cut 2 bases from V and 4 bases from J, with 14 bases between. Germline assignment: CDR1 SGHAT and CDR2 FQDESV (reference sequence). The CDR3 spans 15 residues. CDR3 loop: CASSLFDQGGETQYF. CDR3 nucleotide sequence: TGTGCCAGCAGCTTATTTGACCAGGGGGGAGAGACCCAGTACTTC.

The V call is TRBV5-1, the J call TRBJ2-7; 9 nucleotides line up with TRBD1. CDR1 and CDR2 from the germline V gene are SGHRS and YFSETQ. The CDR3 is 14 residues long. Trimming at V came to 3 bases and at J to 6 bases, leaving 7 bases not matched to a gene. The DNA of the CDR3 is TGCGCCAGCAGCTCTACAGGGGGCGGTTTCGAGCAGTACTTC. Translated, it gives CASSSTGGGFEQYF.

The CDR3 loop reads CSGSPGLGEQYF. In DNA, the CDR3 is TGCAGCGGATCGCCGGGACTCGGGGAGCAGTATTTT. V usage is TRBV29-1 and J usage is TRBJ2-3; a weak D match, TRBD2 (6 bases). CDR1 and CDR2 (germline): SQVTM, ANQGSEA. The CDR3 is made up of 12 amino acids. Trimming stripped 7 bases from V and 11 bases from J, with 19 bases between.

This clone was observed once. The DNA for the CDR3 is TGTGCCACCAGCAGTGCTTACCGGGCTGGAAACACCATATATTTT. Translation gives CATSSAYRAGNTIYF. The chain is built from TRBV15 and TRBJ1-3; D not resolved. The CDR3 consists of 15 residues. V dropped 3 bases and J dropped 2 bases, with 11 bases sitting between them. Germline assignment: CDR1 LNHNV and CDR2 YYDKDF (reference sequence).